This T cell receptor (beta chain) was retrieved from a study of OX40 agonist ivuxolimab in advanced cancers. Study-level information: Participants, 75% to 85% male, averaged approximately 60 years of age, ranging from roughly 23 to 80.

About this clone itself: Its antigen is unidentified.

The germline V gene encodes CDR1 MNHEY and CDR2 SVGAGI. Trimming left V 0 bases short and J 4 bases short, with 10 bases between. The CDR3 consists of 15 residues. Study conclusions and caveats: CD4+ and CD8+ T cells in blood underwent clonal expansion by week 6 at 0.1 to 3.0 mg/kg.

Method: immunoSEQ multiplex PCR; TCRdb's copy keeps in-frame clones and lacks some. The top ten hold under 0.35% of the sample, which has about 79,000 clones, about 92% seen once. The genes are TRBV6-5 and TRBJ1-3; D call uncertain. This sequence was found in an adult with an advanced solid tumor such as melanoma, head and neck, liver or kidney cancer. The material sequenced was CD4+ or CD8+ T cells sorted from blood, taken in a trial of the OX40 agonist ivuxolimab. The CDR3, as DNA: TGTGCCAGCAGTTACTCCCTACACCAGGGAAACACCATATATTTT. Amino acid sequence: CASSYSLHQGNTIYF.